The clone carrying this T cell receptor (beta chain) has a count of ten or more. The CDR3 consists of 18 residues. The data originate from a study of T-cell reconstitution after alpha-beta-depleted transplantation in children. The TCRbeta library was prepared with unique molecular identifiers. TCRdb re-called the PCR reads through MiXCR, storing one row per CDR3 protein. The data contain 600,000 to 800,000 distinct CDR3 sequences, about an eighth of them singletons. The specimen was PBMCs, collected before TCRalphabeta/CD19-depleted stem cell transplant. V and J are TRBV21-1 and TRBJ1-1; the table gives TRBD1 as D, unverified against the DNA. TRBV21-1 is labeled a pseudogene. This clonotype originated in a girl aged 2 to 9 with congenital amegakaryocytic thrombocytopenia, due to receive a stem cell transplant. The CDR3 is CASKSSPGQGAWNTEAFF. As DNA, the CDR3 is TGTGCCAGTAAAAGTTCTCCGGGACAGGGGGCCTGGAACACTGAAGCTTTCTTT.